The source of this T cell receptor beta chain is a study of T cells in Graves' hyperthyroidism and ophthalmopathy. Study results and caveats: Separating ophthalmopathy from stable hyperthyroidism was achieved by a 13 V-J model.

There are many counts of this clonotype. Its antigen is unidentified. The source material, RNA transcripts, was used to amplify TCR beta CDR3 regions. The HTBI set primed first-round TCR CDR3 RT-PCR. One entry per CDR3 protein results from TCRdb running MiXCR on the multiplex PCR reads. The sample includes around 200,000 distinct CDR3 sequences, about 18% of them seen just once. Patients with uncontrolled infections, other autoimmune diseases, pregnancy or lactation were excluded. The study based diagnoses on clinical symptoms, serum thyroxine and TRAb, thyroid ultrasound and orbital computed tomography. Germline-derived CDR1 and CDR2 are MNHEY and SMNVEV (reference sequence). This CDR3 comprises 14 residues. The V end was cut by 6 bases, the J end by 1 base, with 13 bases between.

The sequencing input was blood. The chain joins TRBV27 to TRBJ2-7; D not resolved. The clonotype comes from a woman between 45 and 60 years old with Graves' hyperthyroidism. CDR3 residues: CASSFSRISYEQYF. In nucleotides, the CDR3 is TGTGCCAGCAGCTTCAGCAGGATTTCCTACGAGCAGTACTTC.